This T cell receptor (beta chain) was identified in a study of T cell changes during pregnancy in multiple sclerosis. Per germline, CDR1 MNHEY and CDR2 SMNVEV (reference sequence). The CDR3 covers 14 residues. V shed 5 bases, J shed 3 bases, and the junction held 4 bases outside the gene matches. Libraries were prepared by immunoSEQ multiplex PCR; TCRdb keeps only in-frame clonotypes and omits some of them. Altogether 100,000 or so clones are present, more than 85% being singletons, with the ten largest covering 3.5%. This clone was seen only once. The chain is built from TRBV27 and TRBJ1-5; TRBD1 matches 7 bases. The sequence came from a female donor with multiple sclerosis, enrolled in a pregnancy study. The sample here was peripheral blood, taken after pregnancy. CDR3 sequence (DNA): TGTGCCAGCAGTACGACAGGGTACAATCAGCCCCAGCATTTT. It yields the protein CASSTTGYNQPQHF.